Sequencing of this T cell receptor (beta chain) was carried out in a study of blood T cell repertoires in COVID-19 (dated by TCRdb to the early 2020s). About the full investigation: Collaborator samples came from the United States, Italy and Spain and covered acute and convalescent phases of COVID-19. The prospective study material was composed of cDNA or gDNA derived from T cells, B-cell-depleted T cells, or PBMCs. Subjects who had been exposed to COVID-19, were actively infected with it, or had recovered from it provided the deeply sampled blood TCRbeta repertoires that made up the dataset. The repertoires were released in a freely available public database intended as a resource for research on the immune response to SARS-CoV-2. The samples were drawn from the first 160 participants of the ongoing ImmuneRACE study and from 950 to 1,500 subjects provided by 6 global collaborators. Nearly every sample came with metadata listing a de-identified subject ID, COVID-19 status, age in years and sex. Where HLA class I and class II types were available, the types were taken from metadata supplied by the sample provider, not from assay-based typing.

TCRbeta CDR3 regions were amplified from genomic DNA using the immunoSEQ Assay, a bias-controlled multiplex PCR. For the original study's pipeline: Nucleated cell counts per sample were estimated from amplification of reference gene primers within the assay. To quantify the absolute abundance of each unique TCRbeta CDR3 rearrangement, sequence reads were collapsed and filtered. For each sample, productive Simpson clonality was calculated as the square root of Simpson's diversity index across productive rearrangements. What TCRdb holds here is the immuneACCESS table cut down to in-frame rearrangements. Part of the clones is not present; checked against another copy, under half of the missing clones reflect an unresolved V gene, and the others are unexplained. V and J calls and clone size are copied from that table; D and trimming were computed from the DNA. The sample table lists 150,000 to 200,000 clones, about 88% of them with a count of one. Around 0.99% of the sample goes to the ten largest clones.

V is clipped by 2 bases and J by 5 bases, and the sequence between their germline boundaries is 6 bases long. The germline V gene (reference sequence) specifies LGHDT as CDR1 and YNNKEL as CDR2. The CDR3 holds 13 amino acids from the cysteine to the phenylalanine. Left in the record is the CDR3 DNA by itself, 39 bases read in frame from the first base. In this sample, this clone turned up once. Its cognate antigen has yet to be identified. The record has no base qualities; no much larger clone is one base away. Each collaborating institution followed its own protocols to collect whole blood in K2EDTA tubes. For TCRbeta analysis, collaborators shipped samples as frozen whole blood, isolated PBMCs, or DNA extracted from either of those sample types. The paper's findings and limits, for the study overall: The quantity of clinical and demographic metadata differed by source and by participant and was supplied without curation.

This sequence uses TRBV3-1 (or the pseudogene TRBV3-2) and TRBJ1-4; no confident D gene assignment can be made. This sequence was found in a man aged 18-30 years with acute or convalescent COVID-19. The sample comprised peripheral blood. The encoded CDR3 is CASSQRENEKLFF. The DNA sequence reads TGTGCCAGCAGCCAACGGGAAAATGAAAAACTGTTTTTT.